This T cell receptor (beta chain) was captured in a study of regulatory T cells in long-lasting Graves disease. Per germline, CDR1 SEHNR and CDR2 FQNEAQ (reference sequence). CDR3 length: 15 amino acids. For this clonotype: A read error may account for a junction end that differs from germline.

Assembly of TCR beta libraries relied on iRepertoire HTBI primers together with Arm-PCR of CDR3 regions. TCRdb independently ran MiXCR on the multiplex PCR reads; one entry per CDR3 protein. The sample contains under 500,000 distinct CDR3 sequences, roughly 17% of which appear only once. Time point in this sample: newly diagnosed GD, antithyroid drugs for less than 3 months. PBMC-extracted RNA yielded the TCR library. The same sample was also used in a study of T cells in Graves' hyperthyroidism and ophthalmopathy.

The sequence was collected from a woman aged 25 to 39 with Graves disease. The specimen comprised peripheral blood mononuclear cells (PBMCs), sampled at new diagnosis, from a patient treated with antithyroid drugs. This chain joins TRBV7-9 and TRBJ2-7, with unresolved D. This CDR3 is CASSLDSVRIYGQYF. The CDR3 DNA is TGTGCCAGCAGCTTAGATTCAGTCAGAATTTACGGGCAGTACTTC. The whole variable domain, filled in from reference TRBV7-9 and TRBJ2-7, reads DTGVSQNPRHKITKRGQNVTFRCDPISEHNRLYWYRQTLGQGPEFLTYFQNEAQLEKSRLLSDRFSAERPKGSFSTLEIQRTEQGDSAMYLCASSLDSVRIYGQYFGPGTRLTVT.